This T cell receptor (beta chain) was profiled in a study of blood T cell repertoires in COVID-19. At the level of the study: Sources were T cells, B-cell-depleted T cells, or PBMCs; the material itself was cDNA or gDNA.

This clone came up once. This CDR3 has 12 residues. In germline, CDR1 is SGHRS, CDR2 YFSETQ. V was shortened by 3 bases and J by 7 bases, with 10 bases between the two germline ends. Repertoires were generated with immunoSEQ multiplex PCR, while TCRdb's copy carries only in-frame clones and drops some. The data show 300,000 to 400,000 clones, about 90% seen once. Participants, about 18 to 100 years old, spanned fewer than 30 US areas. The study assigned cohorts using participant-reported clinical history. This sequence joins TRBV5-1 and TRBJ1-2, with D uncertain. The sequencing sample was made of PBMCs or T cells enriched from blood (not recorded which). The clonotype was recovered from a woman younger than 45 who had recovered from COVID-19. The CDR3: CASSSETRGYTF. The CDR3 DNA sequence: TGCGCCAGCAGCTCGGAGACTCGTGGCTACACCTTC.